The 3 T cell receptor beta chains below were found in one sample sequenced in a study of spatial heterogeneity in lung cancer. Time point in this sample: sample taken at primary tumor resection. Whole RNA came from tumor, nontumor lung or frozen PBMC and was sequenced without being sorted. TCRdb re-called the 5' RACE reads through MiXCR, storing one row per CDR3 protein. The sample has roughly 13,000 distinct CDR3 sequences, 3.9% seen once. Source: PBMCs, taken at surgery. All receptors derive from a male donor with early-stage non-small cell lung cancer.

This clonotype was observed a few times. This beta chain turned up in a library designed for alpha chains; as an off-target read, its abundance says little. The J gene is TRBJ2-1, the V gene TRBV18, with TRBD2 matching 8 bases. Germline-derived CDR1 and CDR2 are KGHSH and LQKENI. Germline trimming cut 9 bases from V and 1 base from J; bases unmatched to any gene: 5. There are 14 residues in the CDR3. CDR3 in DNA: TGTGCCAGTCTCATAGCGGGATCCTACAATGAGCAGTTCTTC. It yields the protein CASLIAGSYNEQFF. The whole variable domain, filled in from reference TRBV18 and TRBJ2-1, reads NAGVMQNPRHLVRRRGQEARLRCSPMKGHSHVYWYRQLPEEGLKFMVYLQKENIIDESGMPKERFSAEFPKEGPSILRIQQVVRGDSAAYFCASLIAGSYNEQFFGPGTRLTVL.

This clonotype has at least ten counts. The library was designed around alpha chains, so this beta chain is a stray read whose abundance carries little weight. The J gene is TRBJ1-2, the V gene TRBV20-1; D may be TRBD1 (5 bases). Germline CDR1 is DFQATT and CDR2 is SNEGSKA (reference sequence). CDR3 length: 13 amino acids. V lost 5 bases and J 6 bases, leaving 16 bases between the germline ends. CDR3 nucleotide sequence: TGCAGTGCTTGGACACCCACCGGAGATGGCTACACCTTC. It translates to CSAWTPTGDGYTF.

This clonotype occurred many times. The library was designed around alpha chains, so this beta chain is a stray read whose abundance carries little weight. The V gene is TRBV19, the J gene TRBJ2-4, with 9 bases fitting TRBD1. The CDR3 is 15 amino acids. The V and J ends lost 6 bases and 5 bases, in that order; junction bases with no gene match: 8. In germline, CDR1 is LNHDA, CDR2 SQIVND (reference sequence). The CDR3 DNA reads TGTGCCAGTAGCAAAATAACAGGGGGCGAAAACATTCAGTACTTC. Residues: CASSKITGGENIQYF.